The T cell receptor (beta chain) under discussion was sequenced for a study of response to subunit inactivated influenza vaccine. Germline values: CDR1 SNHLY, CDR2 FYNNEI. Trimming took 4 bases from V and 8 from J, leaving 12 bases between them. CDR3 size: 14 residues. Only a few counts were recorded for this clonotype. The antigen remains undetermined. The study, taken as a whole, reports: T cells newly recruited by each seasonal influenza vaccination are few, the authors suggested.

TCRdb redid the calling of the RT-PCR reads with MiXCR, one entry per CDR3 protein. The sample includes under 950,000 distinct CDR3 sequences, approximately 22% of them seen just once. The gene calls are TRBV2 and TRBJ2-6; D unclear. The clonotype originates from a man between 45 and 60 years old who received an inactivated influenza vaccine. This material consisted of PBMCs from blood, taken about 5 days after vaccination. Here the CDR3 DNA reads TGTGCCAGCAGTGCAGGAGTTAGGTCCAACGTCCTGACTTTC. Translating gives CASSAGVRSNVLTF.